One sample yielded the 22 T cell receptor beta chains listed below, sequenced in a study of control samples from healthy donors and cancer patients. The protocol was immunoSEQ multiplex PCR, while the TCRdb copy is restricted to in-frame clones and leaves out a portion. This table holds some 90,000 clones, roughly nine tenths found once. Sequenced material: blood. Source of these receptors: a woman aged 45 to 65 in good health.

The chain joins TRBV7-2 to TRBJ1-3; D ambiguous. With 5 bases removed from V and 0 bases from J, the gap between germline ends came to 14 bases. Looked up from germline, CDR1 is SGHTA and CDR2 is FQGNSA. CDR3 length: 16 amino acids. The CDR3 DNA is TGTGCCAGCAGCCTGGGCCCGACTTTCTCTGGAAACACCATATATTTT. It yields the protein CASSLGPTFSGNTIYF. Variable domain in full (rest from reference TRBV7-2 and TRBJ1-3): GAGVSQSPSNKVTEKGKDVELRCDPISGHTALYWYRQSLGQGLEFLIYFQGNSAPDKSGLPSDRFSAERTGGSVSTLTIQRTQQEDSAVYLCASSLGPTFSGNTIYFGEGSWLTVV.

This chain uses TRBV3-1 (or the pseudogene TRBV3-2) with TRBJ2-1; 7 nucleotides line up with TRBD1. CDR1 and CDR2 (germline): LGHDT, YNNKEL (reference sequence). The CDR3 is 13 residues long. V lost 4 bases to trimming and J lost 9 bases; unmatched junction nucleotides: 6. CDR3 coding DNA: TGTGCCAGCAGCCGGGGACAGTTCGGTGAGCAGTTCTTC. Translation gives CASSRGQFGEQFF.

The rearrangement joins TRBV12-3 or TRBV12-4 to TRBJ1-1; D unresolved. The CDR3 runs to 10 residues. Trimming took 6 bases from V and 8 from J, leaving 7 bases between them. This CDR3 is CASSQREAFF. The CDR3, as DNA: TGTGCCAGCAGCCAAAGAGAAGCTTTCTTT.

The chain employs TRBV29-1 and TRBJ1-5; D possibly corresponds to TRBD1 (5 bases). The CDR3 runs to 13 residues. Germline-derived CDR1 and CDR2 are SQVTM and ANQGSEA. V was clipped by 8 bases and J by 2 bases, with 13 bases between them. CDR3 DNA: TGCAGCATCTCTGGGGGGGGCAATCAGCCCCAGCATTTT. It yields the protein CSISGGGNQPQHF.

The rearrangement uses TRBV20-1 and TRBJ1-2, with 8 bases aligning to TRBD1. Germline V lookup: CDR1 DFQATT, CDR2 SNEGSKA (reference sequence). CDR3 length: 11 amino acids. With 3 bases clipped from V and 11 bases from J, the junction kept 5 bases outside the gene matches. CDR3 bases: TGCAGTGCTAGGGACAGGGTTGGATACACCTTC. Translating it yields CSARDRVGYTF.

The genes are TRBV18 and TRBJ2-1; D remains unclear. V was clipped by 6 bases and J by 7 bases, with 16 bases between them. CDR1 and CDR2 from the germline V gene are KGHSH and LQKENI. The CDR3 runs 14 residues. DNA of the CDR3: TGTGCCAGCTCTCCCAGTGTAGCCTCAAATGAGCAGTTCTTC. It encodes CASSPSVASNEQFF.

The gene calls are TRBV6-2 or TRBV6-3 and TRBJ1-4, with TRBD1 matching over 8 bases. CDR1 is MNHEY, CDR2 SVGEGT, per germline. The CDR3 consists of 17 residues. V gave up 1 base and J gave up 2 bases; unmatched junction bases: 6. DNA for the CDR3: TGTGCCAGCAGTTACTTCAGGGGGCTGTCGACTAATGAAAAACTGTTTTTT. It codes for CASSYFRGLSTNEKLFF.

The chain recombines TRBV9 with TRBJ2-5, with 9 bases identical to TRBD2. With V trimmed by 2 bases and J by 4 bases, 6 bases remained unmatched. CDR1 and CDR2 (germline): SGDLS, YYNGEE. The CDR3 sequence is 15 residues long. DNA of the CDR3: TGTGCCAGCAGCGTTGGGACTAGCAGATCAGAGACCCAGTACTTC. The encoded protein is CASSVGTSRSETQYF.

Here the CDR3 DNA reads TGTGCCAGTAGTGTATTTGGTGGCTCTGGAAACACCATATATTTT. Its translation is CASSVFGGSGNTIYF. This chain links TRBV19 with TRBJ1-3, with D unresolved. Trimming took 5 bases from V and 0 from J, leaving 11 bases between them. The germline V gene encodes CDR1 LNHDA and CDR2 SQIVND (reference sequence). The CDR3 is 15 residues long.

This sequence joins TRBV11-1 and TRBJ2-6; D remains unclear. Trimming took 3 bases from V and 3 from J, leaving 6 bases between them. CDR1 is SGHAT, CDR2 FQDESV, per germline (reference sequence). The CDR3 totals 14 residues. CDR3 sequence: CASSFSGGANVLTF. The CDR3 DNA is TGTGCCAGCAGCTTCTCTGGTGGGGCCAACGTCCTGACTTTC. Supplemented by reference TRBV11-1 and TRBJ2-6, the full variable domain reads EAEVAQSPRYKITEKSQAVAFWCDPISGHATLYWYRQILGQGPELLVQFQDESVVDDSQLPKDRFSAERLKGVDSTLKIQPAELGDSAMYLCASSFSGGANVLTFGAGSRLTVL.

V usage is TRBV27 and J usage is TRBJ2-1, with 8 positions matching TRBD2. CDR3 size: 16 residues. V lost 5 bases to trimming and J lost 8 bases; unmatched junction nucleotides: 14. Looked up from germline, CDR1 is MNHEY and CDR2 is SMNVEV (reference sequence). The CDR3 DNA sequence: TGTGCCAGCAGTGGAAGAGCGGGAGTATCCCCCCATGAGCAGTTCTTC. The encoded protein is CASSGRAGVSPHEQFF.

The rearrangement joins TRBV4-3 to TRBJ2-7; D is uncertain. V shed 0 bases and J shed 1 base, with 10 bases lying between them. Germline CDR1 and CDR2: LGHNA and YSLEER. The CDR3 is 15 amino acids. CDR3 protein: CASSQDSTPSYEQYF. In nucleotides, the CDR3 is TGCGCCAGCAGCCAAGATTCAACACCATCCTACGAGCAGTACTTC.

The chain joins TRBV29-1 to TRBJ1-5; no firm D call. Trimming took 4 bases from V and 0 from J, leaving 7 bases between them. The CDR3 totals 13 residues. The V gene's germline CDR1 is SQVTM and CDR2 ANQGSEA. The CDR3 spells CSVVSGSNQPQHF. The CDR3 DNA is TGCAGCGTTGTATCAGGTAGCAATCAGCCCCAGCATTTT.

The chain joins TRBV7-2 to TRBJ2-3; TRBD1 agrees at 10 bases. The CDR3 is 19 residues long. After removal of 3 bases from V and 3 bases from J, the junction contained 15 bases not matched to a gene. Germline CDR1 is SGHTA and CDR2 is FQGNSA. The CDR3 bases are TGTGCCAGCAGCTTCCGGGACAGGGGAGTACTAGCGATGACAGATACGCAGTATTTT. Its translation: CASSFRDRGVLAMTDTQYF.

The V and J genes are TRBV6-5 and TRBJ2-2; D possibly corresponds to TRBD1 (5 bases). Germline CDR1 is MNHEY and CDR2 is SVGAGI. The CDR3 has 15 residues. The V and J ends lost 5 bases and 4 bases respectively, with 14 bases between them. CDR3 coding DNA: TGTGCCAGCAGTAAGGGCAGGGTGCTCACCGGGGAGCTGTTTTTT. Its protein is CASSKGRVLTGELFF.

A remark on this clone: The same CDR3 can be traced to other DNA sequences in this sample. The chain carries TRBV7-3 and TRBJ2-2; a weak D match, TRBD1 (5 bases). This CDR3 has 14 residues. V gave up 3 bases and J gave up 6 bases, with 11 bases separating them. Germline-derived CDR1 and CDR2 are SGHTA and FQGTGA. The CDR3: CASSFQGGAGELFF. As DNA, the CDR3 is TGTGCCAGCAGCTTTCAGGGTGGGGCCGGGGAGCTGTTTTTT.

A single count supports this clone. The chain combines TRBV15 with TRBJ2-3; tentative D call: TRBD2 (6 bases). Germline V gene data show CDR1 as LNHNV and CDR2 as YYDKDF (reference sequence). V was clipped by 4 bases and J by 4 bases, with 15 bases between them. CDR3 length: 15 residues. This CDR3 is CATSIRLREADTQYF. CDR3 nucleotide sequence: TGTGCCACCAGCATCCGTTTGCGGGAAGCAGATACGCAGTATTTT.

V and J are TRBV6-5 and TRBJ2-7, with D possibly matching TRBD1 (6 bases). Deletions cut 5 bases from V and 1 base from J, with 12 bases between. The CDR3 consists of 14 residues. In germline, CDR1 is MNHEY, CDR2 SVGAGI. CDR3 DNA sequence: TGTGCCAGCAGTCCCCAGGGGCCTTCCTACGAGCAGTACTTC. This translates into CASSPQGPSYEQYF.

The CDR3 protein is CASTASNLYGYTF. CDR3 in DNA: TGTGCCAGCACCGCTTCTAACTTATATGGCTACACCTTC. The chain recombines TRBV6-5 with TRBJ1-2, with no clear D. Germline CDR1 and CDR2: MNHEY and SVGAGI. V gave up 7 bases and J gave up 5 bases, with 14 bases separating them. The length of the CDR3 is 13 residues.

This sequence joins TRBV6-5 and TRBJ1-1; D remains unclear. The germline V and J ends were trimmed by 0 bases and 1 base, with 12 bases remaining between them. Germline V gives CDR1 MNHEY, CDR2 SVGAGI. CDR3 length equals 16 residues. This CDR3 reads CASSYSIPGRNTEAFF. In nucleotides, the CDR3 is TGTGCCAGCAGTTACTCGATTCCTGGCAGGAACACTGAAGCTTTCTTT.

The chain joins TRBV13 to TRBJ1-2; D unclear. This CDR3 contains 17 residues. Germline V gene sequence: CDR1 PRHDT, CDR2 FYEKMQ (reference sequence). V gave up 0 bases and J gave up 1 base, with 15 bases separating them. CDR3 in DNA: TGTGCCAGCAGCTTAGGAGAGGAGACCGCTGATAACTATGGCTACACCTTC. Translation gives CASSLGEETADNYGYTF.

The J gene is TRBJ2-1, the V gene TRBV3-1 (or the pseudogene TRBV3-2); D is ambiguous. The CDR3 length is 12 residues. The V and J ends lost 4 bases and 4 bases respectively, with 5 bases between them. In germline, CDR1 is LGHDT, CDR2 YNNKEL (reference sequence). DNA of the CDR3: TGTGCCAGCAGCCTCCTTTACAATGAGCAGTTCTTC. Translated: CASSLLYNEQFF.